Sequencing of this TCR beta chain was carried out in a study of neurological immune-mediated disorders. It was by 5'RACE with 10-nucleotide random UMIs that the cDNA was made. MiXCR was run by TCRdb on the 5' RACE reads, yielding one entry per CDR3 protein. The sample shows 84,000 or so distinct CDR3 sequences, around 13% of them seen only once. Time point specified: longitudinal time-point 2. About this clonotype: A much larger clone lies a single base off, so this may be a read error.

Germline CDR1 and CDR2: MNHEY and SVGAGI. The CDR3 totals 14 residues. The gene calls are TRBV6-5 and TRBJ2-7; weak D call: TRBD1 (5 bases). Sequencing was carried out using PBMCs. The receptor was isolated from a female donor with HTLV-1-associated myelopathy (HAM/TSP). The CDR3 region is CARSYSRTRYEQYF. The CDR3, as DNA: TGTGCCAGAAGTTACAGTCGGACACGGTACGAGCAGTACTTC.